Presented here are 9 T cell receptor beta chains from one specimen sequenced in a study of T cell repertoires in cytomegalovirus infection. TCRdb re-analysed the reads in MiXCR, keeping a single row per CDR3 protein. The sample lists about 180,000 distinct CDR3 sequences, roughly a sixth occurring once. What was sequenced was CD8+ T cells from PBMCs. These receptors were taken from a human donor in good health (CMV status not recorded). Some clones in this sample may be carry-over from other donors' samples.

The chain combines TRBV19 with TRBJ2-1, with D perhaps TRBD1 (6 bases). This CDR3 region has 14 residues. V was trimmed by 3 bases and J by 1 base, leaving 7 bases between them. CDR1 and CDR2 from the germline V gene are LNHDA and SQIVND (reference sequence). The CDR3 region is CASSMQGSYNEQFF. CDR3 in DNA: TGTGCCAGTAGTATGCAGGGGTCCTACAATGAGCAGTTCTTC. The variable domain in full, completed from reference TRBV19 and TRBJ2-1, reads DGGITQSPKYLFRKEGQNVTLSCEQNLNHDAMYWYRQDPGQGLRLIYYSQIVNDFQKGDIAEGYSVSREKKESFPLTVTSAQKNPTAFYLCASSMQGSYNEQFFGPGTRLTVL.

The chain recombines TRBV29-1 with TRBJ1-4; D ambiguous. The CDR3 consists of 14 residues. Germline V lookup: CDR1 SQVTM, CDR2 ANQGSEA. Trimming removed 4 bases from V and 0 bases from J, with 9 bases in between. In DNA form, the CDR3 reads TGCAGCGTTGGAGATTCTGCAACTAATGAAAAACTGTTTTTT. This gives the protein CSVGDSATNEKLFF. The full variable domain, rest sourced from reference TRBV29-1 and TRBJ1-4, is SAVISQKPSRDICQRGTSLTIQCQVDSQVTMMFWYRQQPGQSLTLIATANQGSEATYESGFVIDKFPISRPNLTFSTLTVSNMSPEDSSIYLCSVGDSATNEKLFFGSGTQLSVL.

This clonotype was seen repeatedly, ten times or more. The rearrangement links TRBV7-8 to TRBJ2-3, with 10 bases fitting TRBD2. In germline, CDR1 is SGHVS, CDR2 FQNEAQ. V shed 4 bases and J 2 bases; nucleotides not matched to a gene: 15. CDR3 length equals 19 residues. The CDR3: CASSSYSGGNIFHTDTQYF. DNA for the CDR3: TGTGCCAGCAGCTCCTATAGCGGGGGGAACATCTTTCACACAGATACGCAGTATTTT.

CDR3 nucleotide sequence: TGTGCCAGCAGCGTATCGAACTGGGGACAGCTTTCCAGCCATCCTAGGAATTCACCCCTCCACTTT. Protein sequence: CASSVSNWGQLSSHPRNSPLHF. V and J are TRBV4-2 and TRBJ1-6, with 7 bases lining up with TRBD1. V was clipped by 5 bases and J by 7 bases; unmatched bases: 29. Germline CDR1 reads LGHNA; CDR2 reads YNFKEQ. This CDR3 is built from 22 residues.

This clonotype was detected ten times or more. This sequence joins TRBV7-8 and TRBJ2-7; D is perhaps TRBD1 (6 bases). The germline CDR1 and CDR2 sequences are SGHVS and FQNEAQ. The CDR3 is 16 amino acids. The V and J ends lost 0 bases and 5 bases respectively, with 17 bases between them. The CDR3 reads CASSLAAMGAGNEQYF. DNA of the CDR3: TGTGCCAGCAGCTTAGCGGCGATGGGGGCAGGTAACGAGCAGTACTTC.

The genes are TRBV6-2 or TRBV6-3 and TRBJ2-2, with D unclear. Germline-derived CDR1 and CDR2 are MNHEY and SVGEGT. This CDR3 region has 13 residues. The ends were cut back, 8 bases at V and 1 base at J, with 8 bases in the middle. The CDR3 loop is CASGEGNTGELFF. CDR3 DNA: TGTGCCAGCGGGGAAGGGAACACCGGGGAGCTGTTTTTT.

V gene TRBV12-3 or TRBV12-4 combines with J gene TRBJ1-2; 9 nucleotides match TRBD1. This CDR3 has 14 residues. The J segment lost 6 bases and the V segment lost 4 bases, leaving 6 bases of the junction unmatched. The CDR3 DNA sequence: TGTGCCAGCAGTTGGGGACAGGGAACAGATGGCTACACCTTC. Its protein is CASSWGQGTDGYTF.

This clonotype occurred a few times. The genes are TRBV7-3 and TRBJ2-3; a possible D gene is TRBD2 (6 bases). Germline CDR1 SGHTA, CDR2 FQGTGA. The ends were cut back, 4 bases at V and 3 bases at J, with 23 bases in the middle. The CDR3 contains 18 residues. The CDR3 region has the DNA TGTGCCAGCAGCTGGGGAGTGGGGGGAAGATACTGGACAGATACGCAGTATTTT. It yields the protein CASSWGVGGRYWTDTQYF.

The chain employs TRBV6-6 and TRBJ2-3; tentatively, D is TRBD1 (7 bases). Trimming pared 2 bases from V and 2 bases from J, leaving 17 bases between. The CDR3 runs to 17 residues. Germline lookup yields CDR1 MNHNY and CDR2 SVGAGI (reference sequence). The DNA for the CDR3 is TGTGCCAGCAGTTACCCCCAGGAGGGGGCTATCACAGATACGCAGTATTTT. Residues: CASSYPQEGAITDTQYF.